This T cell receptor beta chain derives from a study of shared clonotypes between healthy human individuals. The study's findings and limits: Naive subsets usually exceeded memory subsets in estimated richness. Generation of non-shared clonotypes was less probable than generation of clonotypes shared by all four donors.

Germline CDR1 is GTSNPN and CDR2 is SVGIG (reference sequence). The ends were cut back, 0 bases at V and 3 bases at J, with 8 bases in the middle. The CDR3 length is 13 residues. Regarding this clone: The antigen remains unidentified. Other DNA sequences in the sample encode the same CDR3.

How the authors handled the data: ImmunoSEQ output lacked quality scores and full-length reads, limiting matched filtering. The data were produced by immunoSEQ multiplex PCR, yet TCRdb's version contains in-frame clones alone and is incomplete. The V and J calls and clone size come from that table; D and trimming were worked out from the DNA. The data hold 700,000 or so clones, with roughly 70% observed a single time. Memory CD4+ cells were the fraction left after CD45RA+ naive selection. The chain links TRBV30 to TRBJ1-1; D possibly corresponds to TRBD1 (5 bases). Sequenced input: memory CD4+ T cells sorted from blood. Subset denoted: CD45RA-negative fraction. The source is a woman between 25 and 40 years old in good health. The CDR3 DNA follows: TGTGCCTGGAGTGTACAAGGGGACACTGAAGCTTTCTTT. Amino acids: CAWSVQGDTEAFF.